This T cell receptor (beta chain) came from a study of regulatory T cells in long-lasting Graves disease. General study results and limits: Persistent disease showed a preference for TRBV28, TRBJ1-2 and TRBJ2-5. Analysis covered peripheral blood alone, not thyroid tissue.

Documented time point: newly diagnosed GD, antithyroid drugs for less than 3 months. PBMCs provided the RNA from which the TCR library was made. The CDR3 spans 12 residues. CDR1 and CDR2 from the germline V gene are SNHLY and FYNNEI. Points on this clonotype: The antigen remains undetermined. It may be a read error: a sequence one base away is much more abundant.

Library construction for TCR beta used iRepertoire HTBI primers and Arm-PCR of CDR3 regions. TCRdb used MiXCR to reprocess the multiplex PCR reads, holding one entry per CDR3 protein. The sample lists around 250,000 distinct CDR3 sequences, 18% occurring once. This sample also belongs to another study, concerning T cells in Graves' hyperthyroidism and ophthalmopathy. According to that study: Together with thyroid ultrasound, orbital computed tomography, serum thyroxine and TRAb, clinical symptoms were used for diagnoses. Carried out on the TCR CDR3, a first-round RT-PCR used the HTBI primer set.

Sample: peripheral blood mononuclear cells (PBMCs), taken at new diagnosis, from a patient treated with antithyroid drugs. The receptor was isolated from a woman in her thirties with Graves disease. V is TRBV2 and J is TRBJ2-7, with 9 bases fitting TRBD2. The DNA for the CDR3 is TGTGCCAGCAGTTCTAGCGGGGACGAGCAGTGCTTC. Its protein is CASSSSGDEQCF.